What follows are 5 T cell receptor beta chains derived from one specimen sequenced in a study of beta chain features in type 1 diabetes. All of the isolated RNA was reverse transcribed, so expressed TCRB transcripts were sequenced. Sequencing used immunoSEQ multiplex PCR; TCRdb keeps in-frame clones, though not all of them. Of over 120,000 clones listed, roughly 10% are singletons. The sequenced sample consisted of naive CD4+ T cells from blood. All receptors derive from a man in his late teens or twenties in good health.

This clone was seen only a few times. The rearrangement links TRBV5-1 to TRBJ2-3; D is possibly TRBD1 (6 bases). Deletions cut 0 bases from V and 3 bases from J, with 14 bases between. This CDR3 is built from 16 residues. CDR1 and CDR2 (germline): SGHRS, YFSETQ. DNA for the CDR3: TGCGCCAGCAGCTTGGCCAAGGACAGATTTACAGATACGCAGTATTTT. Its protein product is CASSLAKDRFTDTQYF. The whole variable domain, filled in from reference TRBV5-1 and TRBJ2-3, reads KAGVTQTPRYLIKTRGQQVTLSCSPISGHRSVSWYQQTPGQGLQFLFEYFSETQRNKGNFPGRFSGRQFSNSRSEMNVSTLELGDSALYLCASSLAKDRFTDTQYFGPGTRLTVL.

The rearrangement links TRBV4-3 to TRBJ1-4; D call uncertain. CDR3 length: 15 residues. Germline CDR1 is LGHNA and CDR2 is YSLEER. V dropped 0 bases and J dropped 5 bases, with 10 bases sitting between them. The CDR3 reads CASSQDGRGNEKLFF. DNA of the CDR3: TGCGCCAGCAGCCAAGATGGGCGAGGGAATGAAAAACTGTTTTTT.

This rearrangement joins TRBV9 to TRBJ1-2, with a tentative D call TRBD1 (6 bases). The CDR3 is made up of 15 amino acids. Trimming took 3 bases from V and 0 from J, leaving 12 bases between them. The germline gives CDR1 SGDLS, CDR2 YYNGEE. The CDR3 is CASSDQGRANYGYTF. Written as DNA, the CDR3 is TGTGCCAGCAGCGACCAGGGGCGAGCTAACTATGGCTACACCTTC.

In its sample, this clone was seen a few times. The chain carries TRBV5-6 and TRBJ1-1; 8 positions match TRBD1. V trimming: 2 bases; J trimming: 6 bases; junction bases outside the gene matches: 3. Germline CDR1 and CDR2: SGHDT and YYEEEE. The CDR3 has 13 amino acids. This CDR3 is CASSFRTGSEAFF. As DNA, the CDR3 is TGTGCCAGCAGCTTCCGGACAGGGTCTGAAGCTTTCTTT.

V and J are TRBV6-5 and TRBJ1-2, with D tentatively TRBD1 (5 bases). The V gene lost 6 bases and the J gene lost 3 bases, with 8 bases spanning the gap. Germline values: CDR1 MNHEY, CDR2 SVGAGI. There are 12 residues in the CDR3. CDR3 loop: CASRTRDYGYTF. The CDR3 DNA follows: TGTGCCAGCAGAACCAGGGACTATGGCTACACCTTC.